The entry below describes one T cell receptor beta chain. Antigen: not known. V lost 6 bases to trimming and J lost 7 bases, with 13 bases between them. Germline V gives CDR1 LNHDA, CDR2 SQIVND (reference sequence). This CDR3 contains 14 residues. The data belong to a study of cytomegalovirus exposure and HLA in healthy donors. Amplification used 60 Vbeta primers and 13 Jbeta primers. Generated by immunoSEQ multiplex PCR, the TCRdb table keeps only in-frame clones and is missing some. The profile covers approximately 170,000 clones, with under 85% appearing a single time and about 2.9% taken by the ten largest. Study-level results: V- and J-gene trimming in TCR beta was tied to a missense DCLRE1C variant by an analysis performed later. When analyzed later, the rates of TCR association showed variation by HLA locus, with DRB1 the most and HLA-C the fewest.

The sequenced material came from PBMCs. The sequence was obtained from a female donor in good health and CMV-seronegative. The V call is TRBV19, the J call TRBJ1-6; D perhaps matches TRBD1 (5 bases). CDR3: CASSRGGDNSPLHF. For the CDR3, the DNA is TGTGCCAGTAGCCGCGGCGGGGACAATTCACCCCTCCACTTT.